The 26 T cell receptor beta chains below all came from one sample that was sequenced in a study of technical replicates of blood from several donors. Clones were sequenced by immunoSEQ multiplex PCR, and TCRdb holds only the in-frame ones, with some missing. The table includes 55,000 to 65,000 clones, approximately 97% detected once. The specimen was T cells isolated from PBMCs. The receptor set was obtained from a human donor in good health.

V usage is TRBV5-1 and J usage is TRBJ1-2; D not certain. Germline-derived CDR1 and CDR2 are SGHRS and YFSETQ. The CDR3 sequence is 15 residues long. V gave up 0 bases and J gave up 2 bases, with 11 bases separating them. The CDR3: CASSLGPRINYGYTF. The CDR3 nucleotides read TGCGCCAGCAGCTTGGGCCCGAGAATAAACTATGGCTACACCTTC.

The chain carries TRBV18 and TRBJ2-7, with 9 bases aligning to TRBD1. V gave up 6 bases and J gave up 9 bases; unmatched junction bases: 15. This CDR3 contains 15 residues. Per germline, CDR1 KGHSH and CDR2 LQKENI. DNA of the CDR3: TGTGCCAGCTCGCCGACCGGGACAGGGTTGCCTTCGCAGTACTTC. The encoded protein is CASSPTGTGLPSQYF. The full variable domain, in which reference TRBV18 and TRBJ2-7 provide the parts outside the CDR3, is NAGVMQNPRHLVRRRGQEARLRCSPMKGHSHVYWYRQLPEEGLKFMVYLQKENIIDESGMPKERFSAEFPKEGPSILRIQQVVRGDSAAYFCASSPTGTGLPSQYFGPGTRLTVT.

The chain has TRBV28 and TRBJ2-2; D is possibly TRBD2 (6 bases). The CDR3 has 16 amino acids. From germline, CDR1 is MDHEN and CDR2 SYDVKM. The V end lost 5 bases, the J end lost 4 bases, and 17 bases lay between the germline ends. CDR3 in DNA: TGTGCCAGCAGTCCCCTCGCAGGGCGGGGCACCGGGGAGCTGTTTTTT. This gives the protein CASSPLAGRGTGELFF.

The gene calls are TRBV11-2 and TRBJ1-4; D perhaps matches TRBD1 (5 bases). V was cut by 4 bases and J by 15 bases, with 12 bases left in between. Germline V gives CDR1 SGHAT, CDR2 FQNNGV. This CDR3 is built from 11 residues. CDR3 bases: TGTGCCAGCAGCTCCTCTCCCAGGGTGTTTTTT. Translated, it gives CASSSSPRVFF.

CDR3 sequence: CASSAGTGALVYTF. The CDR3 coding sequence is TGTGCCAGCAGCGCCGGGACAGGGGCGCTCGTCTACACCTTC. The chain combines TRBV7-8 with TRBJ1-2, with 10 nucleotides matching TRBD1. This CDR3 has 14 amino acids. V was clipped by 5 bases and J by 10 bases; unmatched bases: 10. Germline V gene data show CDR1 as SGHVS and CDR2 as FQNEAQ.

The chain combines TRBV25-1 with TRBJ1-5; tentative D call: TRBD1 (5 bases). CDR3 length: 16 amino acids. Germline lookup yields CDR1 MGHDK and CDR2 SYGVNS. Trimming pared 4 bases from V and 2 bases from J, leaving 15 bases between. The CDR3 here is CASSGRPGGGNQPQHF. The CDR3 coding sequence is TGTGCCAGCAGTGGCCGACCCGGAGGGGGCAATCAGCCCCAGCATTTT.

This clone was picked up one time. Written as DNA, the CDR3 is TGTGCCAGCAGTTACGCCTCTGGGGGGGCCTGGGACGAGCAGTACTTC. This sequence encodes CASSYASGGAWDEQYF. This sequence joins TRBV6-5 and TRBJ2-7; possibly TRBD2 for D (7 bases). Germline values: CDR1 MNHEY, CDR2 SVGAGI. CDR3 length: 16 residues. Trimming removed 2 bases at V and 5 bases at J, with 19 bases between.

The rearrangement links TRBV7-8 to TRBJ2-7; D is ambiguous. The V gene's germline CDR1 is SGHVS and CDR2 FQNEAQ. CDR3 length: 14 amino acids. Trimming took off 2 bases at V and 1 base at J, with 9 bases between the two ends. CDR3 sequence: CASSLQAGSYEQYF. For the CDR3, the DNA is TGTGCCAGCAGCTTACAGGCAGGTTCCTACGAGCAGTACTTC.

The J gene is TRBJ2-7, the V gene TRBV11-3, with D possibly matching TRBD1 (6 bases). The CDR3 runs 14 residues. V was pared by 4 bases and J by 4 bases, with 14 bases between. Germline-derived CDR1 and CDR2 are SGHNT and YENEEA. The CDR3 sequence: CASSSRDNLYEQYF. The CDR3 DNA reads as TGTGCCAGCAGCTCGAGGGACAATCTTTACGAGCAGTACTTC.

V gene TRBV9 combines with J gene TRBJ1-3; D remains ambiguous. Germline V gene lookup returns CDR1 SGDLS and CDR2 YYNGEE. This CDR3 has 15 residues. Deletions cut 0 bases from V and 0 bases from J, with 7 bases between. The CDR3, as DNA: TGTGCCAGCAGCGTAGGCGGGCTCTCTGGAAACACCATATATTTT. It specifies CASSVGGLSGNTIYF. Full variable domain (missing parts from reference TRBV9 and TRBJ1-3): DSGVTQTPKHLITATGQRVTLRCSPRSGDLSVYWYQQSLDQGLQFLIQYYNGEERAKGNILERFSAQQFPDLHSELNLSSLELGDSALYFCASSVGGLSGNTIYFGEGSWLTVV.

The chain is built from TRBV5-1 and TRBJ1-3, with D tentatively TRBD1 (5 bases). V lost 0 bases to trimming and J lost 9 bases, with 10 bases between them. The germline V gene has CDR1 SGHRS and CDR2 YFSETQ. The CDR3 is made up of 13 amino acids. The CDR3 nucleotides are TGCGCCAGCAGCTTGGATGGGGCCGGCACCATATATTTT. Its protein is CASSLDGAGTIYF.

This clone was counted once. The V call is TRBV6-4, the J call TRBJ1-1; TRBD1 is a possible D gene (5 bases). The CDR3 runs to 15 residues. Trimming left V 10 bases short and J 0 bases short, with 18 bases between. CDR1 MRHNA and CDR2 SNTAGT come from the germline V gene. DNA for the CDR3: TGTGCCAAGATAGGGACGGGGGAAATGAACACTGAAGCTTTCTTT. It translates to CAKIGTGEMNTEAFF.

J is TRBJ1-1 and V is TRBV6-5, with a weak D call TRBD1 (5 bases). Trimming left V 1 base short and J 8 bases short, with 11 bases between. Germline CDR1 MNHEY, CDR2 SVGAGI. The CDR3 spans 13 residues. The CDR3 loop is CASSYFQGWEAFF. The DNA for the CDR3 is TGTGCCAGCAGTTACTTCCAGGGATGGGAAGCTTTCTTT.

This clone has just one count. The rearrangement uses TRBV5-1 and TRBJ2-7, with TRBD1 matching 12 bases. Germline values: CDR1 SGHRS, CDR2 YFSETQ. V dropped 4 bases and J dropped 0; count of bases not matched to a gene: 2. The CDR3 totals 15 residues. CDR3 protein: CASSRGQGASYEQYF. In nucleotides, the CDR3 is TGCGCCAGCAGCAGGGGACAGGGGGCCTCCTACGAGCAGTACTTC.

The chain couples TRBV7-8 to TRBJ1-6; 12 nucleotides match TRBD1. The germline V gene has CDR1 SGHVS and CDR2 FQNEAQ. CDR3 length: 17 amino acids. V shed 4 bases and J 7 bases; nucleotides not matched to a gene: 8. CDR3 region: CASSSRDRGRRNSPLHF. For the CDR3, the DNA is TGTGCCAGCAGCTCCAGGGACAGGGGGCGTCGGAATTCACCCCTCCACTTT.

The rearrangement uses TRBV5-1 and TRBJ1-4, with 7 nucleotides matching TRBD1. CDR1 and CDR2 from the germline V gene are SGHRS and YFSETQ. V trimming: 3 bases; J trimming: 4 bases; junction bases outside the gene matches: 6. This CDR3 contains 15 residues. The CDR3, as DNA: TGCGCCAGCAGCTGGGGACAGAACCTTAATGAAAAACTGTTTTTT. As protein: CASSWGQNLNEKLFF.

This rearrangement joins TRBV11-3 to TRBJ1-1, with TRBD1 matching over 7 bases. The CDR3 has 12 residues. V was pared by 5 bases and J by 11 bases, with 8 bases of the junction left unmatched. CDR1 and CDR2 (germline): SGHNT, YENEEA. This CDR3 reads CASSPRGAVAFF. Here the CDR3 DNA reads TGTGCCAGCAGCCCCAGGGGGGCGGTTGCTTTCTTT.

This chain joins TRBV5-4 and TRBJ2-2; no firm D call. V was shortened by 0 bases and J by 0 bases, with 6 bases between the two germline ends. The V gene's germline CDR1 is SGHNT and CDR2 YYREEE (reference sequence). The length of the CDR3 is 15 residues. CDR3 amino acids: CASSLGGTNTGELFF. The CDR3 region has the DNA TGTGCCAGCAGCTTGGGCGGCACGAACACCGGGGAGCTGTTTTTT.

This clone was recorded a few times. This chain uses TRBV6-5 with TRBJ1-5; perhaps TRBD1 as D (6 bases). The germline gives CDR1 MNHEY, CDR2 SVGAGI. Trimming left V 6 bases short and J 5 bases short, with 11 bases between. CDR3 length: 13 residues. The CDR3: CASRPQGDQPQHF. The CDR3 DNA reads as TGTGCCAGCAGACCACAGGGTGATCAGCCCCAGCATTTT.

The J gene is TRBJ1-6, the V gene TRBV11-2, with a weak D call TRBD1 (6 bases). CDR3 size: 16 residues. From germline, CDR1 is SGHAT and CDR2 FQNNGV. V shed 5 bases and J shed 10 bases, with 21 bases lying between them. The CDR3 loop is CASSQGKQGNGSPLHF. The CDR3 DNA reads as TGTGCCAGCAGCCAGGGAAAACAGGGTAACGGCTCACCCCTCCACTTT.

The genes are TRBV11-2 and TRBJ1-1, with D unclear. The V gene lost 4 bases and the J gene lost 8 bases, with 8 bases spanning the gap. Germline V gene lookup returns CDR1 SGHAT and CDR2 FQNNGV. The CDR3 has 11 residues. The CDR3 sequence is CASSSGEEAFF. DNA for the CDR3: TGTGCCAGCAGCTCTGGGGAGGAAGCTTTCTTT.

V usage is TRBV9 and J usage is TRBJ2-5, with a weak D call TRBD2 (6 bases). Germline loops: CDR1 SGDLS, CDR2 YYNGEE. With 1 base removed from V and 5 bases from J, the gap between germline ends came to 15 bases. This CDR3 is 15 amino acids long. DNA for the CDR3: TGTGCCAGCAGCGTAATAGGGCGGGAAGGTGAGACCCAGTACTTC. Translating it yields CASSVIGREGETQYF.

The chain has TRBV9 and TRBJ2-7; TRBD2 agrees at 12 bases. The CDR3 runs 18 residues. V shed 3 bases, J shed 0 bases, and the junction held 10 bases outside the gene matches. Looked up from germline, CDR1 is SGDLS and CDR2 is YYNGEE. The CDR3 region has the DNA TGTGCCAGCAGCGAGGGACTAGCGGGTATAACGAGCTCCTACGAGCAGTACTTC. Its protein product is CASSEGLAGITSSYEQYF. The full variable domain, rest sourced from reference TRBV9 and TRBJ2-7, is DSGVTQTPKHLITATGQRVTLRCSPRSGDLSVYWYQQSLDQGLQFLIQYYNGEERAKGNILERFSAQQFPDLHSELNLSSLELGDSALYFCASSEGLAGITSSYEQYFGPGTRLTVT.

V and J are TRBV5-1 and TRBJ1-1; no definite D call. Per the germline V gene, CDR1 is SGHRS and CDR2 is YFSETQ. Trimming removed 1 base from V and 0 bases from J, with 7 bases in between. The CDR3 is 14 residues long. As DNA, the CDR3 is TGCGCCAGCAGCTTGCTACAGTTGAACACTGAAGCTTTCTTT. Translating gives CASSLLQLNTEAFF. Together with reference TRBV5-1 and TRBJ1-1, the CDR3 gives the full variable domain: KAGVTQTPRYLIKTRGQQVTLSCSPISGHRSVSWYQQTPGQGLQFLFEYFSETQRNKGNFPGRFSGRQFSNSRSEMNVSTLELGDSALYLCASSLLQLNTEAFFGQGTRLTVV.

This clone showed up just once. This chain joins TRBV19 and TRBJ2-7; 9 bases fit TRBD1. V lost 7 bases to trimming and J lost 4 bases; unmatched junction nucleotides: 11. CDR1 and CDR2 (germline): LNHDA, SQIVND (reference sequence). The CDR3 spans 15 residues. The CDR3 DNA reads as TGTGCCAGTACCCCCCGGACAGGGGTAGTGTACGAGCAGTACTTC. This translates into CASTPRTGVVYEQYF.

The V call is TRBV6-1, the J call TRBJ1-5; possible D gene TRBD1, 6 bases. The length of the CDR3 is 12 residues. Germline V gene lookup returns CDR1 MNHNS and CDR2 SASEGT. Deletions cut 10 bases from V and 5 bases from J, with 12 bases between. CDR3 residues: CATRDTYQPQHF. In DNA form, the CDR3 reads TGTGCCACCCGGGACACTTATCAGCCCCAGCATTTT.